This TCR beta chain emerged from a study of cytomegalovirus exposure and HLA in healthy donors. This clone showed up just once. Its antigen is as yet unknown. V lost 5 bases, J lost 4 bases, and 5 bases stayed unmatched. There are 14 residues in the CDR3. The V gene's germline CDR1 is SGHVS and CDR2 FQNEAQ. General study points: The study listed roughly 160 cytomegalovirus-associated TCR beta chains. HLA allele associations emerged for roughly 17,000 TCR beta sequences in a later analysis, at 0.05 false discovery rate. Later work showed greater clonal expansion in HLA-associated TCR beta chains than in equally common others.

Vbeta (60) and Jbeta (13) primers were used in the PCR. TCRdb's table, derived via immunoSEQ multiplex PCR, lists solely in-frame clones and lacks some. Here the sample spans approximately 150,000 clones, approximately 80% being singletons. The sequence derives from a woman between 25 and 40 years old in good health and CMV-seronegative. Sequenced: PBMCs. The gene calls are TRBV7-8 and TRBJ1-1, with 9 bases lining up with TRBD1. This CDR3 reads CASSIYRGLTEAFF. Written as DNA, the CDR3 is TGTGCCAGCAGCATATACAGGGGGCTCACTGAAGCTTTCTTT.